This T cell receptor beta chain was captured in a study of vaccination and CD4 T cells after COVID-19. As for the study in general: Of the convalescent patients, who were SARS-CoV-2 positive by nasal swab PCR, under ten had mild and one severe disease.

The CDR3 is 12 residues long. Trimming took off 1 base at V and 8 bases at J, with 8 bases between the two ends. In germline, CDR1 is DFQATT, CDR2 SNEGSKA (reference sequence). The study sequenced cultured CD4+ T cell DNA using the Oncomine TCR Beta short-read assay. TCRdb re-derived calls from the PCR reads in MiXCR, one entry per CDR3 protein. The table lists 9,500 to 15,000 distinct CDR3 sequences, 55% to 75% of them singletons. Notes on this clonotype: Antigen specificity is unknown.

Noted treatment: approximately 9-day PBMC culture with coronavirus spike peptide pools or control peptides (ViraFEST assay). This TCR came from a human donor who had recovered from COVID-19. Sample: CD4+ T cells from blood, cultured in vitro. This chain links TRBV20-1 with TRBJ2-2; tentatively, D is TRBD2 (6 bases). CDR3 region: CSARGLAGELFF. The CDR3, as DNA: TGCAGTGCTAGAGGGCTAGCGGGGGAGCTGTTTTTT.